These 28 T cell receptor beta chains originate from one sample sequenced in a study of T cells in Graves' hyperthyroidism and ophthalmopathy. TCR beta CDR3 region amplification was performed from RNA transcripts. The primer set for the first-round RT-PCR of the TCR CDR3 was HTBI. Each CDR3 protein is one row after TCRdb ran MiXCR on the multiplex PCR reads. The sample holds about 640,000 distinct CDR3 sequences, under 25% seen once. The specimen sequenced was blood. These receptors were collected from a man aged 25-40 years with Graves' ophthalmopathy.

This clonotype was seen at least ten times. The CDR3 loop is CASSLTDVGTEAFF. The CDR3, as DNA: TGTGCCAGCAGCTTAACCGACGTGGGCACTGAAGCTTTCTTT. The J gene is TRBJ1-1, the V gene TRBV11-1, with D hard to call. CDR3 length: 14 amino acids. Trimming removed 2 bases from V and 4 bases from J, with 11 bases in between. Germline lookup yields CDR1 SGHAT and CDR2 FQDESV (reference sequence).

The chain carries TRBV9 and TRBJ2-7; D gene uncertain. The germline V and J ends were trimmed by 3 bases and 2 bases, with 12 bases remaining between them. Germline loops: CDR1 SGDLS, CDR2 YYNGEE. This CDR3 is built from 14 residues. The CDR3 protein is CASSESVKPYEQYF. Here the CDR3 DNA reads TGTGCCAGCAGCGAGTCAGTGAAACCCTACGAGCAGTACTTC.

About this clonotype itself: The CDR3 end shows no conserved phenylalanine or tryptophan, and so a read error is likely. This chain connects TRBV3-1 to TRBJ2-3; D not certain. There are 12 residues in the CDR3. Germline assignment: CDR1 LGHDT and CDR2 YNNKEL (reference sequence). With 2 bases removed from V and 6 bases from J, the gap between germline ends came to 6 bases. CDR3 loop: CASSQSGDTQYS. CDR3 nucleotides: TGTGCCAGCAGCCAATCGGGTGATACGCAGTATTCT.

This chain uses TRBV11-2 with TRBJ2-2, with D perhaps matching TRBD1 (5 bases). The CDR3 has 14 residues. CDR1 and CDR2 from the germline V gene are SGHAT and FQNNGV. Trimming removed 8 bases from V and 0 bases from J, with 10 bases in between. CDR3 region: CASFTGTNTGELFF. The DNA of the CDR3 is TGTGCCAGCTTTACAGGCACGAACACCGGGGAGCTGTTTTTT.

The V gene is TRBV7-2, the J gene TRBJ1-2; 7 bases line up with TRBD1. J was trimmed by 7 bases and V by 3 bases; bases with no gene match: 8. This CDR3 region has 14 residues. Germline V gene lookup returns CDR1 SGHTA and CDR2 FQGNSA. CDR3: CASSFLQGRGGYTF. For the CDR3, the DNA is TGTGCCAGCAGCTTCCTACAGGGGAGGGGTGGCTACACCTTC.

This chain connects TRBV29-1 to TRBJ1-1; unclear D gene. Per the germline V gene, CDR1 is SQVTM and CDR2 is ANQGSEA. The CDR3 covers 12 residues. V was shortened by 6 bases and J by 0 bases, with 8 bases between the two germline ends. CDR3 sequence: CSVLELNTEAFF. CDR3 in DNA: TGCAGCGTGCTCGAGCTGAACACTGAAGCTTTCTTT.

This clonotype was seen only a few times. The chain has TRBV9 and TRBJ2-2; possibly TRBD1 for D (6 bases). The V gene lost 4 bases and the J gene lost 7 bases, with 11 bases spanning the gap. This CDR3 contains 13 residues. Per the germline V gene, CDR1 is SGDLS and CDR2 is YYNGEE. The CDR3 protein is CASSLGQNGELFF. CDR3 coding DNA: TGTGCCAGCAGCCTGGGACAAAACGGGGAGCTGTTTTTT.

The table lists this clonotype with a few counts. The chain recombines TRBV29-1 with TRBJ2-7; no clear D. Looked up from germline, CDR1 is SQVTM and CDR2 is ANQGSEA. The CDR3 is 13 residues long. Trimming left V 6 bases short and J 0 bases short, with 12 bases between. DNA for the CDR3: TGCAGCGTGGCGCTAATAAGCTCCTACGAGCAGTACTTC. Residues: CSVALISSYEQYF.

The genes are TRBV28 and TRBJ2-7, with TRBD2 matching 10 bases. This CDR3 contains 14 residues. With V trimmed by 6 bases and J by 6 bases, 8 bases remained unmatched. The germline V gene has CDR1 MDHEN and CDR2 SYDVKM. The CDR3 DNA follows: TGTGCCAGCAGGCCGACTAGCGGGCCGCGCGAGCAGTACTTC. Its translation: CASRPTSGPREQYF.

There are a few counts of this clonotype. This CDR3 is CASLKGGPGEAFF. In DNA, the CDR3 is TGTGCCAGCCTGAAAGGGGGGCCCGGTGAAGCTTTCTTT. V usage is TRBV2 and J usage is TRBJ1-1; a weak D match, TRBD1 (6 bases). The CDR3 consists of 13 residues. Per the germline V gene, CDR1 is SNHLY and CDR2 is FYNNEI. Trimming removed 8 bases at V and 7 bases at J, with 17 bases between.

A note on this clonotype: A read error may be the cause here, since a much bigger clone is one base away. V gene TRBV18 combines with J gene TRBJ1-2; D remains unclear. The V end lost 3 bases, the J end lost 4 bases, and 12 bases lay between the germline ends. CDR1 and CDR2 from the germline V gene are KGHSH and LQKENI. The CDR3 sequence is 14 residues long. The CDR3 loop reads CASSPKAARYGYTF. In DNA, the CDR3 is TGTGCCAGCTCACCCAAAGCAGCCCGCTATGGCTACACCTTC.

This clonotype was seen only a few times. V usage is TRBV29-1 and J usage is TRBJ2-1, with 12 bases fitting TRBD2. Trimming cost V 8 bases and J 4 bases; bases outside gene matches: 18. This CDR3 spans 18 amino acids. CDR1 and CDR2 from the germline V gene are SQVTM and ANQGSEA. The CDR3 loop is CSLRLAGEGGVDYNEQFF. The CDR3 DNA is TGCAGCTTACGACTAGCGGGAGAGGGGGGGGTTGATTACAATGAGCAGTTCTTC.

This clonotype was seen only a few times. This chain joins TRBV4-1 and TRBJ2-7, with D possibly matching TRBD2 (5 bases). Germline CDR1 and CDR2: MGHRA and YSYEKL. This CDR3 spans 16 amino acids. V shed 2 bases and J shed 2 bases, with 16 bases lying between them. This CDR3 is CASSQKPVTTPYEQYF. The CDR3 coding sequence is TGCGCCAGCAGCCAAAAGCCAGTGACTACCCCCTACGAGCAGTACTTC.

The chain links TRBV6-2 or TRBV6-3 to TRBJ2-1; D might be TRBD1 (8 bases). The CDR3 runs to 19 residues. Looked up from germline, CDR1 is MNHEY and CDR2 is SVGEGT. The V and J ends lost 3 bases and 0 bases respectively, with 21 bases between them. The CDR3 loop reads CASSYSPGGQEASYNEQFF. The CDR3 DNA reads as TGTGCCAGCAGTTATAGTCCGGGGGGACAGGAAGCCTCCTACAATGAGCAGTTCTTC.

There are many counts of this clonotype. The chain employs TRBV30 and TRBJ1-1; a possible D gene is TRBD1 (5 bases). CDR3 length equals 14 residues. Germline CDR1 GTSNPN, CDR2 SVGIG (reference sequence). V gave up 2 bases and J gave up 8 bases, with 18 bases separating them. CDR3 region: CAWSRLRGIMEAFF. The CDR3 nucleotides read TGTGCCTGGAGTCGACTCCGGGGCATTATGGAAGCTTTCTTT.

This clonotype was counted ten times or more. The chain couples TRBV28 to TRBJ1-5; the D gene is possibly TRBD1 (5 bases). This CDR3 comprises 15 residues. The germline V gene encodes CDR1 MDHEN and CDR2 SYDVKM. The germline V and J ends were trimmed by 7 bases and 5 bases, with 18 bases remaining between them. The CDR3 loop reads CASTSVRQGYQPQHF. CDR3 bases: TGTGCCAGCACCTCCGTGCGGCAGGGCTATCAGCCCCAGCATTTT.

A word on this clonotype: A much bigger clone sits one base away, suggesting this may be a read error. The chain has TRBV30 and TRBJ1-2; 7 bases are a match to TRBD1. The CDR3 contains 14 residues. Germline V gene data show CDR1 as GTSNPN and CDR2 as SVGIG (reference sequence). CDR3 amino acids: CDLPGQEANYGYTF. The CDR3 DNA reads TGTGACTTACCTGGACAGGAGGCTAACTATGGCTACACCTTC.

This clonotype was seen a few times. J is TRBJ2-5 and V is TRBV9, with 10 nucleotides matching TRBD1. With V trimmed by 3 bases and J by 4 bases, 6 bases remained unmatched. The CDR3 is 15 amino acids. Germline CDR1 reads SGDLS; CDR2 reads YYNGEE. The CDR3 nucleotides are TGTGCCAGCAGCGCCGGGACAGGGGCTCGAGAGACCCAGTACTTC. This translates into CASSAGTGARETQYF.

The rearrangement joins TRBV19 to TRBJ1-3; no definite D call. The length of the CDR3 is 15 residues. V dropped 6 bases and J dropped 0 bases, with 12 bases sitting between them. Germline CDR1 reads LNHDA; CDR2 reads SQIVND (reference sequence). CDR3 sequence (DNA): TGTGCCAGTAGAATAAGGCGATCCTCTGGAAACACCATATATTTT. Amino acid sequence: CASRIRRSSGNTIYF.

The chain employs TRBV4-2 and TRBJ2-5; TRBD1 agrees at 9 bases. The CDR3 loop spans 15 amino acids. V was pared by 2 bases and J by 4 bases, with 5 bases of the junction left unmatched. The germline gives CDR1 LGHNA, CDR2 YNFKEQ. CDR3 sequence reads: CASSQKQDRGETQYF. The CDR3 nucleotides read TGTGCCAGCAGCCAAAAGCAGGACAGGGGAGAGACCCAGTACTTC.

This clonotype was picked up many times. This chain uses TRBV7-9 with TRBJ2-7; TRBD2 is a possible D gene (5 bases). There are 14 residues in the CDR3. Germline V lookup: CDR1 SEHNR, CDR2 FQNEAQ (reference sequence). Trimming left V 5 bases short and J 6 bases short, with 17 bases between. CDR3 in DNA: TGTGCCAGCAGCGAGGGCGGGTCCCTTCTCGAGCAGTACTTC. Its protein is CASSEGGSLLEQYF.

The chain is built from TRBV6-1 and TRBJ2-7, with 9 bases lining up with TRBD1. CDR3 length equals 13 residues. CDR1 MNHNS and CDR2 SASEGT come from the germline V gene. The V and J ends lost 11 bases and 2 bases, in that order; junction bases with no gene match: 7. The CDR3 protein is CAEGGTGTYEQYF. DNA for the CDR3: TGTGCCGAGGGGGGGACAGGGACCTACGAGCAGTACTTC.

The genes are TRBV19 and TRBJ1-5; unclear D gene. Germline V lookup: CDR1 LNHDA, CDR2 SQIVND (reference sequence). CDR3 length: 14 amino acids. V was shortened by 3 bases and J by 4 bases, with 10 bases between the two germline ends. The CDR3: CASSIAGINQPQHF. The CDR3 region has the DNA TGTGCCAGTAGTATTGCGGGTATTAATCAGCCCCAGCATTTT.

This clonotype was picked up a small number of times. The chain links TRBV20-1 to TRBJ2-3; D is unresolved. The germline V gene has CDR1 DFQATT and CDR2 SNEGSKA (reference sequence). Trimming took 2 bases from V and 3 from J, leaving 12 bases between them. The CDR3 has 14 amino acids. The CDR3, as DNA: TGCAGTGCTAGACCTTCCGGGCGTACAGATACGCAGTATTTT. Translating gives CSARPSGRTDTQYF.

V gene TRBV29-1 combines with J gene TRBJ1-1, with D uncertain. The germline V and J ends were trimmed by 6 bases and 8 bases, with 13 bases remaining between them. Germline CDR1 is SQVTM and CDR2 is ANQGSEA. CDR3 size: 11 residues. As DNA, the CDR3 is TGCAGCGTCCAGACGGTAGAGGAAGCTTTCTTT. Protein product: CSVQTVEEAFF.

This clonotype was seen many times. This chain connects TRBV20-1 to TRBJ1-1; D gene uncertain. The CDR3 runs to 13 residues. V lost 6 bases, J lost 0 bases, and 11 bases lay in between. Germline lookup yields CDR1 DFQATT and CDR2 SNEGSKA (reference sequence). The CDR3 sequence: CSAPGSLNTEAFF. CDR3 nucleotides: TGCAGTGCCCCGGGCAGCCTGAACACTGAAGCTTTCTTT.

This clonotype was seen a handful of times. This chain connects TRBV6-2 or TRBV6-3 to TRBJ2-5, with 16 nucleotides matching TRBD2. J lost 5 bases, V lost 8 bases, and 8 bases had no gene match. Germline V gene lookup returns CDR1 MNHEY and CDR2 SVGEGT. This CDR3 is built from 16 residues. CDR3 in DNA: TGTGCCAGCTTGCCTCCGGGACTAGCGGGAGGGGAGACCCAGTACTTC. This gives the protein CASLPPGLAGGETQYF.

The rearrangement uses TRBV4-1 and TRBJ1-1; D unresolved. Germline V CDR1 and CDR2: MGHRA, YSYEKL. The CDR3 totals 12 residues. Trimming took 3 bases from V and 1 from J, leaving 3 bases between them. The DNA for the CDR3 is TGCGCCAGCAGCCAGCAGAACACTGAAGCTTTCTTT. It translates to CASSQQNTEAFF.